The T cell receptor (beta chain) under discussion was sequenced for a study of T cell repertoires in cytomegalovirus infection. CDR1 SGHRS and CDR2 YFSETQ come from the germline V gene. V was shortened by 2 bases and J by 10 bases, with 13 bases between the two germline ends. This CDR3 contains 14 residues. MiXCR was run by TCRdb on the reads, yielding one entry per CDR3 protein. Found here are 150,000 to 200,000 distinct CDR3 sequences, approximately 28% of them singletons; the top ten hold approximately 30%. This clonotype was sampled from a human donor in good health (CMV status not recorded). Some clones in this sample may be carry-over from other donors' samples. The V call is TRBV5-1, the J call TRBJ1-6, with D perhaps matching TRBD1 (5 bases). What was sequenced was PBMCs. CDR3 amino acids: CASSLTGDPSPLHF. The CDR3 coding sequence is TGCGCCAGCAGCTTAACAGGTGATCCGTCACCCCTCCACTTT. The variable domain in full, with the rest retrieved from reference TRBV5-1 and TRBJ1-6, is KAGVTQTPRYLIKTRGQQVTLSCSPISGHRSVSWYQQTPGQGLQFLFEYFSETQRNKGNFPGRFSGRQFSNSRSEMNVSTLELGDSALYLCASSLTGDPSPLHFGNGTRLTVT.